This T cell receptor beta chain was sequenced for a study of CD8+ T cells in alopecia areata. Study-wide context: For 6 to 18 months, tofacitinib was taken, and 6 months off drug followed. Study-wide points: Especially in alopecia totalis/universalis, lesional scalp showed greater clonality than normal scalp did. It was observed that many expanded lesional clones persisted in scalp and blood during tofacitinib.

Germline CDR1 is KGHSH and CDR2 is LQKENI. V was shortened by 1 base and J by 2 bases, with 5 bases between the two germline ends. The CDR3 runs 13 residues. Following extraction, RNA underwent reverse transcription to cDNA, which served as the sequencing template. TCRdb's table, derived via immunoSEQ multiplex PCR, lists solely in-frame clones and lacks some. The table lists roughly 190,000 clones, 64% of them singletons. Treatment described: oral pan-JAK inhibitor, 5-10 mg twice daily. About this clone itself: As yet, its antigen is unknown.

The chain employs TRBV18 and TRBJ2-5; D unresolved. The starting material was CD4+ T cells sorted from blood, obtained around week 50, from a patient treated with tofacitinib. The clonotype comes from a human donor with alopecia areata. CDR3 in amino acids: CASSPLRQETQYF. CDR3 in DNA: TGTGCCAGCTCACCACTCAGGCAAGAGACCCAGTACTTC.